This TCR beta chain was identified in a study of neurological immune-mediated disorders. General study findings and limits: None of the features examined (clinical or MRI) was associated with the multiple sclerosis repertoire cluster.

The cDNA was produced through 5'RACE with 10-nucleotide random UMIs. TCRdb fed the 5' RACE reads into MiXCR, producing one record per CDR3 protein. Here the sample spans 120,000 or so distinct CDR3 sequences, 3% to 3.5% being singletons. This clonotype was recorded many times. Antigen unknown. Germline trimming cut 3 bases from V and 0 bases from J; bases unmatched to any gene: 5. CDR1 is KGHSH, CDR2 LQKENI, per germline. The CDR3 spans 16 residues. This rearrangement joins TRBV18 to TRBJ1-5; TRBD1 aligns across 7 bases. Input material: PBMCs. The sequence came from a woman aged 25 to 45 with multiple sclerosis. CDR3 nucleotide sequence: TGTGCCAGCTCACCCCGACAGGGTGTTAGCAATCAGCCCCAGCATTTT. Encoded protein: CASSPRQGVSNQPQHF.